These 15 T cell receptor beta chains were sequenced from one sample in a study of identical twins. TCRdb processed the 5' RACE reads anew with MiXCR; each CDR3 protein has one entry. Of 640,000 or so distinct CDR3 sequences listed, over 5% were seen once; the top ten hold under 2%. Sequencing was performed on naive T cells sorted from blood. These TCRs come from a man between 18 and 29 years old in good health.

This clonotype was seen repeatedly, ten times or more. The CDR3 sequence: CASSNEGGFEQYF. CDR3 bases: TGTGCCAGCAGCAACGAAGGAGGATTCGAGCAGTACTTC. The chain is built from TRBV5-4 and TRBJ2-7; D may be TRBD2 (5 bases). Germline assignment: CDR1 SGHNT and CDR2 YYREEE (reference sequence). V was cut by 4 bases and J by 6 bases, with 14 bases left in between. This CDR3 region has 13 residues.

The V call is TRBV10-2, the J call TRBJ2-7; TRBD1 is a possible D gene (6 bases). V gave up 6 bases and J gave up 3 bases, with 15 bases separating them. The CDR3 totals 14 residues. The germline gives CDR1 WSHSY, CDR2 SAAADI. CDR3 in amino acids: CASRAGQNNYEQYV. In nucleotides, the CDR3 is TGCGCCAGCAGGGCTGGACAGAACAACTACGAGCAGTACGTC.

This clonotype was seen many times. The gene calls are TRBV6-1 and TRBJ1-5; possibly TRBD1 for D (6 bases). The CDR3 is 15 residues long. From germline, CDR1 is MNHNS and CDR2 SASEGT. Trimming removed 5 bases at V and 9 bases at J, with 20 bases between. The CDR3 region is CASSTQGGGIWPQHF. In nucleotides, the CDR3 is TGTGCCAGCAGTACCCAAGGGGGTGGTATCTGGCCCCAGCATTTT.

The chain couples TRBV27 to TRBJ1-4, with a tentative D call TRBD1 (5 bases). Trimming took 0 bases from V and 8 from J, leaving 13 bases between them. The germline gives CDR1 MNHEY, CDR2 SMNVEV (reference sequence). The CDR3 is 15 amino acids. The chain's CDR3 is CASSLSSGDWEKLFF. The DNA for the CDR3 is TGTGCCAGCAGTTTATCATCGGGGGATTGGGAAAAACTGTTTTTT. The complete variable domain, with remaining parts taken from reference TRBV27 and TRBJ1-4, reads EAQVTQNPRYLITVTGKKLTVTCSQNMNHEYMSWYRQDPGLGLRQIYYSMNVEVTDKGDVPEGYKVSRKEKRNFPLILESPSPNQTSLYFCASSLSSGDWEKLFFGSGTQLSVL.

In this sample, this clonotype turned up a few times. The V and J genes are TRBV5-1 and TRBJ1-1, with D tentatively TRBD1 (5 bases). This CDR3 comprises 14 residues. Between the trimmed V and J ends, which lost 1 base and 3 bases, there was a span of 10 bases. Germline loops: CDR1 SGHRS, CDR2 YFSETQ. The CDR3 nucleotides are TGCGCCAGCAGCTTGCTGAAAGGGGACACTGAAGCTTTCTTT. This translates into CASSLLKGDTEAFF. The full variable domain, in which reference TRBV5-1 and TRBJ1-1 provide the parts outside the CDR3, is KAGVTQTPRYLIKTRGQQVTLSCSPISGHRSVSWYQQTPGQGLQFLFEYFSETQRNKGNFPGRFSGRQFSNSRSEMNVSTLELGDSALYLCASSLLKGDTEAFFGQGTRLTVV.

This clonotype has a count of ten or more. The CDR3 nucleotides are TGTGCCAGCAGTCCCCGGGAGGAGCAGTTCTTC. Residues: CASSPREEQFF. This chain links TRBV28 with TRBJ2-1, with TRBD2 as a possible D gene (6 bases). The CDR3 spans 11 residues. Germline V CDR1 and CDR2: MDHEN, SYDVKM. V lost 5 bases to trimming and J lost 10 bases, with 9 bases between them.

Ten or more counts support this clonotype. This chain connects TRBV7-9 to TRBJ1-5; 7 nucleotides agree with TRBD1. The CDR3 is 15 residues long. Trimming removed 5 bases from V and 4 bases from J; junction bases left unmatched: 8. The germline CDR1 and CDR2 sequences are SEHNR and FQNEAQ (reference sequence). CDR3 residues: CASSVGDSSNQPQHF. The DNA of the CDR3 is TGTGCCAGCAGCGTAGGGGACAGCTCAAATCAGCCCCAGCATTTT.

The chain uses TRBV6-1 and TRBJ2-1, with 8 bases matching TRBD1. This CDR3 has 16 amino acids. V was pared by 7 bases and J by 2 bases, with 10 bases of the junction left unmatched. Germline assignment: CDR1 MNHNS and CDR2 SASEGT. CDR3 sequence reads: CASNHRTGTAYNEQFF. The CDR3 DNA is TGTGCCAGCAACCACCGGACAGGGACGGCCTACAATGAGCAGTTCTTC.

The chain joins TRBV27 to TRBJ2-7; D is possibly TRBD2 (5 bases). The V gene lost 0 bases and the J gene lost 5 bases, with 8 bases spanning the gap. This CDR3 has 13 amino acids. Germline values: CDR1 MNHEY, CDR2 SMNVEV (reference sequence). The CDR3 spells CASSLSSTNEQYV. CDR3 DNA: TGTGCCAGCAGTTTATCGTCGACTAACGAGCAGTACGTC.

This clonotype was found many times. Here the CDR3 DNA reads TGTGCCAGCAGTTACAGGGTCGGCTCACCCCTCCACTTT. This encodes CASSYRVGSPLHF. This chain connects TRBV12-3 or TRBV12-4 to TRBJ1-6; D is possibly TRBD1 (6 bases). This CDR3 has 13 residues. The V gene lost 4 bases and the J gene lost 10 bases, with 11 bases spanning the gap.

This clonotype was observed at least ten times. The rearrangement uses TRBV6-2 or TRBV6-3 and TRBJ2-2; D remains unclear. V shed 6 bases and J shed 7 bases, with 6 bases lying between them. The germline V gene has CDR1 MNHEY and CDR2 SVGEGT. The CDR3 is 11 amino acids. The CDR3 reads CASRRDGELFF. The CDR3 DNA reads TGTGCCAGCAGAAGGGACGGGGAGCTGTTTTTT.

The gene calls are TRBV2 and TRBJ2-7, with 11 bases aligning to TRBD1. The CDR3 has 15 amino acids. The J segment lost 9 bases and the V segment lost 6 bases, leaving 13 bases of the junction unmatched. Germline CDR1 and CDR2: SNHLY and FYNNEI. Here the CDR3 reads CASSLGTGGTLRQYV. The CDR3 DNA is TGTGCCAGCAGCCTAGGGACAGGGGGTACCTTACGGCAGTACGTC.

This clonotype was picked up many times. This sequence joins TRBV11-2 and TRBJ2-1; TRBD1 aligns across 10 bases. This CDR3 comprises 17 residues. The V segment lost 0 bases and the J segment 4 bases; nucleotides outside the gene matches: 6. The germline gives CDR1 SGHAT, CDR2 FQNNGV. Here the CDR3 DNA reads TGTGCCAGCAGCTTAGATTCCGGGACAGGGGCGTACAATGAGCAGTTCTTC. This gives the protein CASSLDSGTGAYNEQFF.

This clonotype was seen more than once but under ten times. In DNA form, the CDR3 reads TGTGCCAGCAGTGAGGGACTAGCGGGAGGGGCAGATACGCAGTATTTT. Translated, it gives CASSEGLAGGADTQYF. This chain uses TRBV25-1 with TRBJ2-3; 16 nucleotides match TRBD2. With 3 bases clipped from V and 4 bases from J, the junction kept 1 base outside the gene matches. The CDR3 is made up of 16 amino acids. Germline assignment: CDR1 MGHDK and CDR2 SYGVNS.

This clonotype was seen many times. This CDR3 reads CASSRSGLNEQFF. The CDR3 DNA reads TGCGCCAGCAGCCGGTCAGGGCTCAATGAGCAGTTCTTC. The chain employs TRBV5-1 and TRBJ2-1; weak D call: TRBD1 (5 bases). The V gene lost 4 bases and the J gene lost 6 bases, with 11 bases spanning the gap. CDR1 is SGHRS and CDR2 is YFSETQ in the germline V gene. The CDR3 length is 13 residues.